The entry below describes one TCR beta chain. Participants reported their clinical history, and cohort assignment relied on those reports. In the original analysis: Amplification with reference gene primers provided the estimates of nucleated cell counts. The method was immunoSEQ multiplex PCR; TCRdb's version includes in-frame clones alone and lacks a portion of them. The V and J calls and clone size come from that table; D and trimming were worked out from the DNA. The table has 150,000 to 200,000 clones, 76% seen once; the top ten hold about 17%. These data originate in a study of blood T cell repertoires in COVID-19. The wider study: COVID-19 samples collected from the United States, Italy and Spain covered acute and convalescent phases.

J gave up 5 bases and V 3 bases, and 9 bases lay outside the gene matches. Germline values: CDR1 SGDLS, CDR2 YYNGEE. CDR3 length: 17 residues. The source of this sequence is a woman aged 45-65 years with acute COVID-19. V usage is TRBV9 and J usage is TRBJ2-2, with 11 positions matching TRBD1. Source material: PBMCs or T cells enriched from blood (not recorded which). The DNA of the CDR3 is TGTGCCAGCAGCGCAAGGGGACAGGGGGGGCGAACCGGGGAGCTGTTTTTT. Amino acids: CASSARGQGGRTGELFF.